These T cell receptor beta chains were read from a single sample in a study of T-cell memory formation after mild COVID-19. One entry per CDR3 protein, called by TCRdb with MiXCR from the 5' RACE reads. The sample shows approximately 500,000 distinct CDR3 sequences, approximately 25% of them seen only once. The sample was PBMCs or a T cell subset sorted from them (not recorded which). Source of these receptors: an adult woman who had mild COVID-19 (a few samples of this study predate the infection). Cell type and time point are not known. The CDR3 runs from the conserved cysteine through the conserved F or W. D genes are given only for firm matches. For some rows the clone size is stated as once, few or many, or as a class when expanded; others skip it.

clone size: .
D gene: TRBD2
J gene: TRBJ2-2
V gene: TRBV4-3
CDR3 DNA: TGCGCCAGCAGCCAAGATATGGCGGGAGTTAGCACCGGGGAGCTGTTTTTT
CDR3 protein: CASSQDMAGVSTGELFF

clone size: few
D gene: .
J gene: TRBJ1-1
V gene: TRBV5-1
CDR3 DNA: TGCGCCAGCAGCTTGGAGGGGCGGAACACTGAAGCTTTCTTT
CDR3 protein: CASSLEGRNTEAFF

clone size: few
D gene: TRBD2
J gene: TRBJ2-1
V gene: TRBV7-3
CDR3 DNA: TGTGCCAGCAGCTTATCTGCTAGCGGGAGCTCCTACAATGAGCAGTTCTTC
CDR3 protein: CASSLSASGSSYNEQFF

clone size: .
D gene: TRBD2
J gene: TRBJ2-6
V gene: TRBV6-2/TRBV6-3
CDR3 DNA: TGTGCCAGCAGCCTACTAGCGGGAGTCCCTGGGGCCAACGTCCTGACTTTC
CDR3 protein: CASSLLAGVPGANVLTF

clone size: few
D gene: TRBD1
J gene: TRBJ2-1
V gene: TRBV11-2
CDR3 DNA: TGTGCCAGCAGTTGGGACAGGGAGCCTTACAATGAGCAGTTCTTC
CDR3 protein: CASSWDREPYNEQFF

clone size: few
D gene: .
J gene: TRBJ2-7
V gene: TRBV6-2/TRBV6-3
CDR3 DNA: TGTGCCAGCAGTTACTCGCAGGGTCCCTACGAGCAGTACTTC
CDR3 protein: CASSYSQGPYEQYF

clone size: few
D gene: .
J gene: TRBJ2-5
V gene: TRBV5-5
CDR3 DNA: TGTGCCAGCAGACCGGACGGGGGAGAAGAGACCCAGTACTTC
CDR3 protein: CASRPDGGEETQYF

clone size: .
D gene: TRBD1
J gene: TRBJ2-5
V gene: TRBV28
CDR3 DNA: TGTGCCAGCAGTTCTACCGGGACAGGGGGCATAGAGACCCAGTACTTC
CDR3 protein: CASSSTGTGGIETQYF

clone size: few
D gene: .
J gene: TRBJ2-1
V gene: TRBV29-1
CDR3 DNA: TGCAGCGTTGAGGTACCGAGCTCCTACAATGAGCAGTTCTTC
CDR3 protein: CSVEVPSSYNEQFF

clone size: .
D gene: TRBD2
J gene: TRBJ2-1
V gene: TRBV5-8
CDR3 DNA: TGTGCCAGCAGCTTGTACCGACTAGCGGGGTACAATGAGCAGTTCTTC
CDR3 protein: CASSLYRLAGYNEQFF

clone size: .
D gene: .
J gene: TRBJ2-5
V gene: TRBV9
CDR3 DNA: TGTGCCAGCAGCACCGGCCAAGAGACCCAGTACTTC
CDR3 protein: CASSTGQETQYF

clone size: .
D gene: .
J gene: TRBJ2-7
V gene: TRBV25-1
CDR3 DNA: TGTGCCAGCAGTCCGCGGATCAGGGAAAACGAGCAGTACTTC
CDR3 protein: CASSPRIRENEQYF

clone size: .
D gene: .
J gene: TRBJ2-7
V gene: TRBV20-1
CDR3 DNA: TGCAGTGCTAGAGATTCGGGGGATGAGCAGTACTTC
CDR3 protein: CSARDSGDEQYF

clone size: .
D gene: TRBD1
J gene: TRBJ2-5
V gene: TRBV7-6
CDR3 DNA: TGTGCCAGCAGCCCCTACGACAGGGGGCTTTCACAAGAGACCCAGTACTTC
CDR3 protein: CASSPYDRGLSQETQYF

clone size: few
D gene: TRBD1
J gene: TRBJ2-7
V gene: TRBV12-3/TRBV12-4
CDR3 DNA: TGTGCCAGCAGTATAGACAGGGGAGACGAGCAGTACTTC
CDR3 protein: CASSIDRGDEQYF

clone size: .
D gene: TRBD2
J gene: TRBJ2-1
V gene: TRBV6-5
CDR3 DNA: TGTGCCAGCAGTTCCGGGACTAGCGGGATCAATGAGCAGTTCTTC
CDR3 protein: CASSSGTSGINEQFF

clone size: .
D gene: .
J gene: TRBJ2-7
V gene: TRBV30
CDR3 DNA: TGTGCCTGGAGTGTAGCCCTGGTGGACTACGAGCAGTACTTC
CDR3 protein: CAWSVALVDYEQYF

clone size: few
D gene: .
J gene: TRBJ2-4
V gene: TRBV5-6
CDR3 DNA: TGTGCCAGCAGCTTGGCCGGTACAGGGCTGACACTAGCCAAAAACATTCAGTACTTC
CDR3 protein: CASSLAGTGLTLAKNIQYF

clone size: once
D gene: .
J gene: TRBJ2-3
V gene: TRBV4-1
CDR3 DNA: TGCGCCAGCAGCCAAGCTCGCCGCGCAGATACGCAGTATTTT
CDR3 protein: CASSQARRADTQYF

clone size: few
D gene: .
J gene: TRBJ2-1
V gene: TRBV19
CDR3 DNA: TGTGCCAGTAGTATGGGGGCAGGGACCTCCTACAATGAGCAGTTCTTC
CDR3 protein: CASSMGAGTSYNEQFF

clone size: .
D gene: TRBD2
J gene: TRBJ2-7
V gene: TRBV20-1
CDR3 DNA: TGCAGTGCGCCTCTAGCGGGGACCTACGAGCAGTACTTC
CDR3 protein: CSAPLAGTYEQYF

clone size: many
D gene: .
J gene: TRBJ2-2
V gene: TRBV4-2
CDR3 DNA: TGTGCCAGCAGCCGAGGGCCCGGGGAGCTGTTTTTT
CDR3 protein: CASSRGPGELFF

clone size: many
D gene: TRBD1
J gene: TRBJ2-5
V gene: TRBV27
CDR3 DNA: TGTGCCAGCAGTTCGACAGGGCTGACCCAAGAGACCCAGTACTTC
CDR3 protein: CASSSTGLTQETQYF

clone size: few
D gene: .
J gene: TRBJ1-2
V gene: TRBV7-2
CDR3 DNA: TGTGCCAGCAGCTCCGCGGTCCGGAGTTCCTATGGCTACACCTTC
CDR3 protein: CASSSAVRSSYGYTF

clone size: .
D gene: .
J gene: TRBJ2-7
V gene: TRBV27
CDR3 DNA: TGTGCCAGCAGGGGCTACACCTACGAGCAGTACTTC
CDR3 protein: CASRGYTYEQYF

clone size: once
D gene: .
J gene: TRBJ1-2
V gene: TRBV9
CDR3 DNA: TGTGCCAGCAGAAAGGACACCTCTGGGTATGGCTACACCTTC
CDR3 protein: CASRKDTSGYGYTF